This TCR beta chain stems from a study of blood T cells in healthy people across ages. Through a sample-barcoded 5' primer and a J-beta primer mix, a second PCR was run for roughly 7 to 12 cycles. One entry per CDR3 protein results from TCRdb running MiXCR on the 5' RACE reads. This table has 870,000 or so distinct CDR3 sequences, roughly 26% appearing once. Concerning this clonotype itself: This may arise from a read error, as a much more abundant clone is one base away.

The source is a woman of 80 years or more in good health. The specimen was blood.

CDR3 amino acids: CASSPRGYLLNEQYF. For the CDR3, the DNA is TGTGCCAGCAGCCCTAGAGGGTACCTACTCAATGAGCAGTACTTC. The chain has TRBV7-9 and TRBJ2-5; perhaps TRBD2 as D (5 bases). The CDR3 covers 15 residues. V was trimmed by 5 bases and J by 11 bases, leaving 24 bases between them. Germline-derived CDR1 and CDR2 are SEHNR and FQNEAQ (reference sequence).